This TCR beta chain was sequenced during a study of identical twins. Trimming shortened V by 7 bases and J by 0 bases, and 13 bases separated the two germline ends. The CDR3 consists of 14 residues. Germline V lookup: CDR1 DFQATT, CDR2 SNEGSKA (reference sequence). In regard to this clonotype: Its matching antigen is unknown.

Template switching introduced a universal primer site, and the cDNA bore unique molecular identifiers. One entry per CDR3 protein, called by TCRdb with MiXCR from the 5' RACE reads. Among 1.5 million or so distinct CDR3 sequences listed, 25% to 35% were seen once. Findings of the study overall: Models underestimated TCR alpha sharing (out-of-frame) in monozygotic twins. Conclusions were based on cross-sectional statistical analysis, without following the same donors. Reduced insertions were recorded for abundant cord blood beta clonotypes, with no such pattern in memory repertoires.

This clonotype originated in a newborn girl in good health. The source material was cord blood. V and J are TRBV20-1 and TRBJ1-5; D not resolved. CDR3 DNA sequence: TGCAGTGTCAGTAGCAGGCTTAGCAATCAGCCCCAGCATTTT. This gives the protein CSVSSRLSNQPQHF.